This entry concerns a single TCR beta chain. The antigen is unknown. The sample comes from a study of metastatic and nonmetastatic thyroid tumors. At the level of the study: Across blood and tumor or nodule tissue, repertoires from malignant and benign thyroid patients were compared with one another. Regarding the study as a whole: As reported, TCR beta diversity in blood and tumor was significantly higher in malignant thyroid tumors than in benign nodules.

Every patient was untreated before thyroid surgery. Per the authors' pipeline: Using the CDR3 differences seen across clinicopathological groups, the authors built a distant-metastasis classifier for papillary thyroid cancer, which was meant to discriminate distant-metastatic patients. Using MiXCR, TCRdb re-called clones from the PCR reads. Here the V and J calls rest on TCRdb's processing, not on the authors' analysis. Of about 36,000 clones in the sample, roughly 20% were seen once. The clonotype was recovered from a female donor with papillary thyroid cancer or a benign thyroid nodule (not recorded which). Some clones in this sample may be carry-over from other donors' samples. The sample comprised blood.

CDR3 protein: CASSLDQGNTEAFF. Written as DNA, the CDR3 is TGCGCCAGCAGCTTGGATCAGGGAAACACTGAAGCTTTCTTT. The genes are TRBV5-1 and TRBJ1-1, with D tentatively TRBD1 (5 bases). The CDR3 is made up of 14 amino acids. CDR1 and CDR2 (germline): SGHRS, YFSETQ. V lost 0 bases and J lost 2, with 8 bases in between. The full variable domain, its missing parts supplied by reference TRBV5-1 and TRBJ1-1, is KAGVTQTPRYLIKTRGQQVTLSCSPISGHRSVSWYQQTPGQGLQFLFEYFSETQRNKGNFPGRFSGRQFSNSRSEMNVSTLELGDSALYLCASSLDQGNTEAFFGQGTRLTVV.